The source of this T cell receptor (beta chain) is a study of blood T cell repertoires in COVID-19. Study-level information: PBMCs, B-cell-depleted T cells, or T cells were the source of the cDNA or gDNA that made up the material.

Trimming shortened V by 0 bases and J by 4 bases, and 9 bases separated the two germline ends. CDR1 and CDR2 (germline): GTSNPN, SVGIG (reference sequence). The CDR3 has 13 residues. Authors' methods: Amplification with reference gene primers provided the estimates of nucleated cell counts. The data were produced by immunoSEQ multiplex PCR, yet TCRdb's version contains in-frame clones alone and is incomplete. The DNA was the basis for D and trimming; V, J and clone size are from that table. In the table there are under 200,000 clones, around 88% of which are singletons. Participant-reported clinical history was the basis for cohort assignment.

The sample consisted of PBMCs or T cells enriched from blood (not recorded which). This receptor was taken from a man aged 40-50 years with acute COVID-19. This chain connects TRBV30 to TRBJ2-5; D call uncertain. The CDR3 coding sequence is TGTGCCTGGAGTGTAGTATCCGGAGAGACCCAGTACTTC. It yields the protein CAWSVVSGETQYF.